The T cell receptor beta chain under discussion was sequenced for a study of post-analysis software for immune sequencing data (dated by TCRdb to about 2015). Turning to the overall study: The recorded disease courses included relapsing-remitting, secondary progressive and progressive-relapsing multiple sclerosis, and some patients had no subtype annotation. A subset of samples was prepared in parallel using single-end sample barcoding, then pooled and co-amplified after Illumina adapter ligation. The patient repertoires were compared against 10 to 12 previously published healthy control repertoires obtained from donors aged roughly 6 to 28 years. Summary of the overall study and its limitations: Direct clustering with F measure showed strong co-clustering of samples prepared in the same batch, prompting a batch-effect correction. Significantly lower normalized Chao1 diversity was found in multiple sclerosis patients than in controls, suggesting substantial peripheral T-cell clonal expansion. Patients showed significantly higher frequencies than controls for 4 or 5 TRBV segments, among them TRBV5-6, TRBV5-1 and TRBV20-1. The control group was slightly older than the multiple sclerosis patient group.

Receptor amplification or capture employed PCR. The data were produced on an Illumina HiSeq 2500. Unique molecular identifiers were incorporated into TCR beta cDNA libraries to reduce PCR and sequencing biases. Roughly 500,000 cDNA molecules were obtained for every 1 to 10 million input T cells, so each molecule roughly corresponded to one T cell. The patient libraries were prepared and sequenced with the same protocol used for the earlier healthy control dataset. Within a given batch, samples were prepared together, multiplexed and sequenced on the same HiSeq lane. Concerning the study's data processing: MIGEC was used to process the raw barcoded reads, and molecular identifier groups with only a single read were discarded before consensus assembly and CDR3 extraction. VDJtools was used for post-analysis of the clonotype tables, and diversity was normalized by down-sampling every dataset to the size of the smallest sample. To correct batch-related cross-sample contamination, repertoire overlap clustering matched CDR3 amino acid sequences but not nucleotide sequences. TCRdb's own reprocessing of the public reads used fastp at Q25 and MiXCR and kept productive beta chains. Rows merge per CDR3 protein into single entries with the most common DNA and genes. The authors' filters were not applied to this entry. The sample has hundreds of thousands of distinct CDR3 sequences on record, 53% of them singletons. The top ten hold about 4.5% of the sample.

CDR3 length: 17 amino acids, cysteine to phenylalanine. The sequence is cut down to CDR3 DNA, 51 bases in frame from base 1. Sequences SEHNR (CDR1) and FQNEAQ (CDR2) are obtained from the germline V gene (reference sequence). V is trimmed back by 1 base and J by 2 bases, and the junction contains 11 bases that no gene match accounts for. With regard to this clonotype: What antigen it recognizes has not been identified. No base quality values were provided; no much bigger clone lies one nucleotide off.

To demonstrate the VDJtools post-analysis software, the study profiled TCR beta repertoires from the peripheral blood of 10 to 15 young patients with multiple sclerosis. The patients with multiple sclerosis were children and adolescents between roughly 6 and 15 years of age. The clonotype originates from a girl between 5 and 17 years old with multiple sclerosis. The V and J segments used are TRBV7-9 and TRBJ2-7, with 7 bases in between that match TRBD2. The sample taken for sequencing was blood. The CDR3 protein: CASSLVPPSGEPYEQYF. The nucleotide sequence reads as follows: TGTGCCAGCAGCTTAGTCCCCCCTAGCGGAGAGCCCTACGAGCAGTACTTC.